The 24 T cell receptor beta chains presented below share a single source sample, sequenced in a study of identical twins. Each CDR3 protein gets one entry after TCRdb re-called the 5' RACE reads with MiXCR. The table records hundreds of thousands of distinct CDR3 sequences, approximately 22% of them present only once. These data also formed part of another study, on T cells expressing NK-cell markers.

Sequencing input: PBMCs. These TCRs come from a woman younger than 30 in good health.

V and J are TRBV7-2 and TRBJ2-5, with D unresolved. The V end was cut by 5 bases, the J end by 5 bases, with 12 bases between. The CDR3 extends over 13 amino acids. CDR1 SGHTA and CDR2 FQGNSA come from the germline V gene. CDR3 sequence: CASSSPPAETQYF. The CDR3 DNA reads as TGTGCCAGCAGCAGTCCCCCCGCGGAGACCCAGTACTTC. The whole variable domain, remainder taken from reference TRBV7-2 and TRBJ2-5, is GAGVSQSPSNKVTEKGKDVELRCDPISGHTALYWYRQSLGQGLEFLIYFQGNSAPDKSGLPSDRFSAERTGGSVSTLTIQRTQQEDSAVYLCASSSPPAETQYFGPGTRLLVL.

This clonotype was counted between two and nine times. The rearrangement uses TRBV6-1 and TRBJ2-5; 11 bases match TRBD2. V dropped 6 bases and J dropped 5; count of bases not matched to a gene: 8. CDR1 is MNHNS, CDR2 SASEGT, per germline. The CDR3 has 15 amino acids. The CDR3 sequence: CASSAFSGGGETQYF. DNA of the CDR3: TGTGCCAGCAGCGCCTTTAGCGGGGGGGGGGAGACCCAGTACTTC.

The chain couples TRBV5-1 to TRBJ1-5, with D perhaps TRBD1 (6 bases). This CDR3 contains 14 residues. V lost 0 bases to trimming and J lost 6 bases, with 10 bases between them. Germline V gene lookup returns CDR1 SGHRS and CDR2 YFSETQ. CDR3 sequence reads: CASSLGGASQPQHF. The CDR3 bases are TGCGCCAGCAGCTTGGGGGGGGCTTCTCAGCCCCAGCATTTT.

This clonotype has only a few counts. The chain recombines TRBV21-1 with TRBJ2-5; the table gives TRBD2 as D, unverified against the DNA. TRBV21-1 is labeled a pseudogene. The CDR3 extends over 19 amino acids. The CDR3 DNA follows: TGTGCCAGCAGCACCGCCTTGAAAGGACTAGCGGGATCTGGGGAGACCCAGTACTTC. Protein sequence: CASSTALKGLAGSGETQYF.

The chain uses TRBV20-1 and TRBJ2-1; 10 positions match TRBD2. V dropped 6 bases and J dropped 3; count of bases not matched to a gene: 11. The CDR3 totals 16 residues. CDR1 DFQATT and CDR2 SNEGSKA come from the germline V gene (reference sequence). CDR3 coding DNA: TGCAGTGCGAGTCCCGGGACTAGCGCCAACTACAATGAGCAGTTCTTC. It encodes CSASPGTSANYNEQFF.

This chain uses TRBV5-1 with TRBJ2-1; D unresolved. The CDR3 extends over 14 amino acids. The germline CDR1 and CDR2 sequences are SGHRS and YFSETQ. Trimming removed 4 bases from V and 4 bases from J, with 12 bases in between. The chain's CDR3 is CASSPDPRYNEQFF. The CDR3 region has the DNA TGCGCCAGCAGCCCCGATCCCCGATACAATGAGCAGTTCTTC. Supplemented by reference TRBV5-1 and TRBJ2-1, the full variable domain reads KAGVTQTPRYLIKTRGQQVTLSCSPISGHRSVSWYQQTPGQGLQFLFEYFSETQRNKGNFPGRFSGRQFSNSRSEMNVSTLELGDSALYLCASSPDPRYNEQFFGPGTRLTVL.

This sequence joins TRBV20-1 and TRBJ2-5; 11 positions match TRBD2. Germline V lookup: CDR1 DFQATT, CDR2 SNEGSKA (reference sequence). The CDR3 extends over 13 amino acids. V shed 6 bases and J 5 bases; nucleotides not matched to a gene: 5. CDR3 amino acids: CSATLAGVETQYF. In DNA, the CDR3 is TGCAGTGCCACACTAGCGGGAGTGGAGACCCAGTACTTC.

This clonotype was observed many times. CDR3 sequence reads: CASSYRRDTQYF. DNA for the CDR3: TGTGCCAGCAGTTACCGTAGAGATACGCAGTATTTT. The chain combines TRBV6-2 or TRBV6-3 with TRBJ2-3; D unclear. The length of the CDR3 is 12 residues. V gave up 2 bases and J gave up 5 bases, with 5 bases separating them. Germline V gives CDR1 MNHEY, CDR2 SVGEGT.

CDR3 amino acids: CASSAQGGNTQYF. Here the CDR3 DNA reads TGTGCCAGCAGCGCTCAGGGGGGGAATACGCAGTATTTT. The gene calls are TRBV9 and TRBJ2-3, with D possibly called TRBD1 or TRBD2 (7 bases each). Trimming removed 3 bases at V and 7 bases at J, with 12 bases between. CDR3 size: 13 residues. CDR1 SGDLS and CDR2 YYNGEE come from the germline V gene.

This clonotype has only a few counts. The genes are TRBV9 and TRBJ2-3, with a tentative D call TRBD2 (6 bases). Germline CDR1 reads SGDLS; CDR2 reads YYNGEE. This CDR3 has 16 amino acids. V lost 0 bases, J lost 4 bases, and 15 bases lay in between. The CDR3 sequence is CASSVAPGRIADTQYF. As DNA, the CDR3 is TGTGCCAGCAGCGTAGCCCCAGGGAGGATCGCAGATACGCAGTATTTT.

This sequence joins TRBV12-3 or TRBV12-4 and TRBJ2-1; a possible D gene is TRBD2 (6 bases). V shed 3 bases and J shed 5 bases, with 14 bases lying between them. The CDR3 has 15 residues. CDR3 sequence: CASSFRLARNNEQFF. As DNA, the CDR3 is TGTGCCAGCAGTTTCAGGCTAGCGCGCAACAATGAGCAGTTCTTC.

This clonotype was seen a handful of times. V usage is TRBV12-3 or TRBV12-4 and J usage is TRBJ1-2; D not resolved. The CDR3 spans 16 residues. Trimming removed 4 bases at V and 3 bases at J, with 18 bases between. CDR3 region: CASSSFLAQTHYGYTF. CDR3 DNA sequence: TGTGCCAGCAGTTCTTTCTTGGCCCAGACACACTATGGCTACACCTTC.

This clonotype was seen only once. This rearrangement joins TRBV5-1 to TRBJ2-5; TRBD1 aligns across 9 bases. Germline V gives CDR1 SGHRS, CDR2 YFSETQ. There are 13 residues in the CDR3. The trim removed 7 bases at V and 4 bases at J, leaving 5 bases unmatched. DNA of the CDR3: TGCGCCAGCCGGGACAGGGATGGAGAGACCCAGTACTTC. This codes for CASRDRDGETQYF.

The chain combines TRBV5-1 with TRBJ2-7, with TRBD2 identical over 10 bases. V was pared by 3 bases and J by 2 bases, with 5 bases of the junction left unmatched. Germline CDR1 and CDR2: SGHRS and YFSETQ. This CDR3 spans 15 amino acids. The CDR3 DNA sequence: TGCGCCAGCAGCTGGGGGACTAGCGTGACCTACGAGCAGTACTTC. This sequence encodes CASSWGTSVTYEQYF.

This sequence joins TRBV5-1 and TRBJ2-1; D call uncertain. V shed 9 bases and J shed 0 bases, with 16 bases lying between them. Germline V gives CDR1 SGHRS, CDR2 YFSETQ. This CDR3 contains 15 residues. The CDR3 loop reads CATRQSVGSYNEQFF. The CDR3 DNA reads TGCGCCACCAGGCAATCGGTGGGCTCCTACAATGAGCAGTTCTTC. Based on the CDR3 plus reference TRBV5-1 and TRBJ2-1, the full variable domain is KAGVTQTPRYLIKTRGQQVTLSCSPISGHRSVSWYQQTPGQGLQFLFEYFSETQRNKGNFPGRFSGRQFSNSRSEMNVSTLELGDSALYLCATRQSVGSYNEQFFGPGTRLTVL.

This clonotype has just a few counts. The chain has TRBV24-1 and TRBJ2-1, with 8 bases identical to TRBD1. Germline V gene lookup returns CDR1 KGHDR and CDR2 SFDVKD. This CDR3 contains 13 residues. V lost 6 bases and J lost 4; bases outside the gene matches: 1. The CDR3 region is CATSTGGYNEQFF. CDR3 DNA sequence: TGTGCCACCAGTACAGGGGGGTACAATGAGCAGTTCTTC.

This clonotype appeared a few times. The chain has TRBV25-1 and TRBJ1-1; perhaps TRBD1 as D (6 bases). V lost 4 bases to trimming and J lost 6 bases, with 12 bases between them. Looked up from germline, CDR1 is MGHDK and CDR2 is SYGVNS. The CDR3 is 13 residues long. CDR3 sequence: CASSVMDSSEAFF. CDR3 nucleotides: TGTGCCAGCAGTGTTATGGACAGTTCTGAAGCTTTCTTT.

This clonotype was observed a handful of times. The chain is built from TRBV5-1 and TRBJ1-3; 12 bases map to TRBD1. V was pared by 4 bases and J by 3 bases, with 5 bases of the junction left unmatched. There are 16 residues in the CDR3. In germline, CDR1 is SGHRS, CDR2 YFSETQ. The CDR3 sequence is CASSQGTGGDGNTIYF. For the CDR3, the DNA is TGCGCCAGCAGCCAGGGGACAGGGGGCGATGGAAACACCATATATTTT.

This clonotype was observed a few times. This chain links TRBV11-2 with TRBJ2-7; 14 bases agree with TRBD2. Germline CDR1 SGHAT, CDR2 FQNNGV. V shed 5 bases, J shed 4 bases, and the junction held 7 bases outside the gene matches. CDR3 length: 16 amino acids. CDR3 sequence reads: CASSQGTSGGGYEQYF. CDR3 DNA sequence: TGTGCCAGCAGCCAGGGGACTAGCGGGGGAGGGTACGAGCAGTACTTC.

The chain recombines TRBV7-9 with TRBJ2-7; 7 bases map to TRBD2. CDR3 length equals 15 residues. CDR1 is SEHNR, CDR2 FQNEAQ, per germline (reference sequence). V lost 4 bases and J lost 3; bases outside the gene matches: 9. DNA for the CDR3: TGTGCCAGCAGCTCCGCGTTGGGAGGGAACTACGAGCAGTACTTC. Encoded protein: CASSSALGGNYEQYF.

J is TRBJ2-7 and V is TRBV10-3; TRBD2 agrees at 10 bases. V was clipped by 10 bases and J by 5 bases; unmatched bases: 14. CDR3 length equals 15 residues. CDR1 and CDR2 (germline): ENHRY, SYGVKD. The CDR3 DNA reads as TGTGCCACCAAGACAAAAGCGGGAGGGCCAGACGAGCAGTACTTC. This translates into CATKTKAGGPDEQYF.

This clonotype was detected only a few times. The genes are TRBV9 and TRBJ2-3; D is possibly TRBD2 (5 bases). V was pared by 0 bases and J by 0 bases, with 11 bases between. Germline V lookup: CDR1 SGDLS, CDR2 YYNGEE. CDR3 length: 16 residues. Written as DNA, the CDR3 is TGTGCCAGCAGCGTAGCGGTAGCGACAAGCACAGATACGCAGTATTTT. Amino acids: CASSVAVATSTDTQYF. Full variable domain (outside the CDR3, taken from reference TRBV9 and TRBJ2-3): DSGVTQTPKHLITATGQRVTLRCSPRSGDLSVYWYQQSLDQGLQFLIQYYNGEERAKGNILERFSAQQFPDLHSELNLSSLELGDSALYFCASSVAVATSTDTQYFGPGTRLTVL.

This clonotype came up a few times. J is TRBJ2-5 and V is TRBV7-9; 9 nucleotides match TRBD2. This CDR3 is built from 17 residues. V gave up 5 bases and J gave up 0 bases; unmatched junction bases: 10. Germline CDR1 reads SEHNR; CDR2 reads FQNEAQ (reference sequence). The CDR3 DNA sequence: TGTGCCAGCAGCATTTACCGGGTAGCGGGGGACCAAGAGACCCAGTACTTC. Protein product: CASSIYRVAGDQETQYF.

This clonotype has more than one count but fewer than ten. The chain employs TRBV6-1 and TRBJ2-1; 8 bases map to TRBD2. The germline V gene encodes CDR1 MNHNS and CDR2 SASEGT. J gave up 6 bases and V 8 bases, and 9 bases lay outside the gene matches. This CDR3 is 14 amino acids long. CDR3 residues: CASAVQRETNEQFF. Written as DNA, the CDR3 is TGTGCCAGCGCCGTCCAGCGGGAGACCAATGAGCAGTTCTTC.